This T cell receptor (beta chain) was captured by sequencing in a study of blood T cell repertoires in COVID-19. As for the study in general: Some COVID-19 samples were acute and others convalescent; all came from the United States, Italy and Spain. T cells, B-cell-depleted T cells, or PBMCs supplied cDNA or gDNA.

The V and J ends lost 5 bases and 2 bases, in that order; junction bases with no gene match: 3. The germline gives CDR1 ENHRY, CDR2 SYGVKD. The length of the CDR3 is 15 residues. This clone was counted only a few times. The protocol was immunoSEQ multiplex PCR, while the TCRdb copy is restricted to in-frame clones and leaves out a portion. Counted here are 140,000 to 150,000 clones, over 75% occurring once; the ten biggest clones make up roughly a tenth. V is TRBV10-3 and J is TRBJ2-3; TRBD2 matches 11 bases. This clonotype was obtained from a man aged 60-69 years with active or convalescent COVID-19. Input material: peripheral blood. The CDR3 loop reads CAISLAGGVTDTQYF. The CDR3 nucleotides are TGTGCCATCAGTTTAGCGGGAGGGGTCACAGATACGCAGTATTTT.